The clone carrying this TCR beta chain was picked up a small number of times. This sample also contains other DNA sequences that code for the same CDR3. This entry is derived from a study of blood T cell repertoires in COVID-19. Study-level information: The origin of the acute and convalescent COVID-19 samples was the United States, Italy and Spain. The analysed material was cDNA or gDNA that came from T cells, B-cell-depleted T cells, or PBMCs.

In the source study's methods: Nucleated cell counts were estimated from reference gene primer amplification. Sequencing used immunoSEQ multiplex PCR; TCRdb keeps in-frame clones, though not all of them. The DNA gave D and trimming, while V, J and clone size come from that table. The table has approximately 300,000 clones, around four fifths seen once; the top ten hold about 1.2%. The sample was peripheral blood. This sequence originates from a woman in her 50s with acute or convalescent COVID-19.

CDR3 amino acids: CASSVVNGELFF. In nucleotides, the CDR3 is TGTGCCAGCAGCGTAGTTAATGGGGAGCTGTTTTTT. V usage is TRBV9 and J usage is TRBJ2-2; no definite D call. The V end lost 0 bases, the J end lost 8 bases, and 5 bases lay between the germline ends. This CDR3 comprises 12 residues. Germline CDR1 SGDLS, CDR2 YYNGEE.